The source of this T cell receptor beta chain is a study of blood T cell repertoires in COVID-19. Turning to the study itself: Acute and convalescent COVID-19 samples came from the United States, Italy and Spain.

The length of the CDR3 is 13 residues. The V and J ends lost 4 bases and 7 bases respectively, with 13 bases between them. The V gene's germline CDR1 is MRHNA and CDR2 SNTAGT. Methods used by the authors: Counts of nucleated cells, estimated from reference gene primer amplification, were obtained. Sequenced by immunoSEQ multiplex PCR; TCRdb stores in-frame clones only, minus some. The V and J calls and clone size come from that table; D and trimming were worked out from the DNA. The top ten hold roughly two fifths of the sample, which has about 68,000 clones, about 80% seen once. The source is an older man with acute or convalescent COVID-19. Sequenced sample: peripheral blood. The genes are TRBV6-4 and TRBJ1-2, with D possibly matching TRBD1 (6 bases). The CDR3 region has the DNA TGTGCCAGCAGTGCGGCCAGGGGTACTGGCTACACCTTC. Translation: CASSAARGTGYTF.